These 17 T cell receptor beta chains came from one sample sequenced in a study of identifying expanded T cells in peripheral blood. Repertoires were generated with immunoSEQ multiplex PCR, while TCRdb's copy carries only in-frame clones and drops some. The sample yields approximately 83,000 clones, approximately 81% seen once. The sequenced sample was blood. These receptors were collected from a person aged 18 to 75 in good health.

The rearrangement joins TRBV5-6 to TRBJ1-2; 9 positions agree with TRBD1. The CDR3 contains 16 residues. Germline CDR1 reads SGHDT; CDR2 reads YYEEEE. The V segment lost 4 bases and the J segment 0 bases; nucleotides outside the gene matches: 7. The CDR3 region is CASSTGQGMPNYGYTF. DNA of the CDR3: TGTGCCAGCAGCACCGGACAGGGGATGCCTAACTATGGCTACACCTTC.

A single count supports this clone. V and J are TRBV6-5 and TRBJ2-3, with 7 bases matching TRBD1. The CDR3 spans 16 residues. Trimming at V came to 2 bases and at J to 2 bases, leaving 7 bases not matched to a gene. The germline gives CDR1 MNHEY, CDR2 SVGAGI. The CDR3 here is CASSYRDSKSTDTQYF. The CDR3, as DNA: TGTGCCAGCAGTTACAGGGACAGCAAGTCCACAGATACGCAGTATTTT.

The gene calls are TRBV6-6 and TRBJ1-1; D call uncertain. CDR1 MNHNY and CDR2 SVGAGI come from the germline V gene (reference sequence). CDR3 length: 15 residues. Between the trimmed V and J ends, which lost 0 bases and 1 base, there was a span of 9 bases. This CDR3 is CASSYSEDENTEAFF. DNA for the CDR3: TGTGCCAGCAGTTACTCCGAGGATGAGAACACTGAAGCTTTCTTT.

The rearrangement links TRBV29-1 to TRBJ2-3, with 7 positions matching TRBD2. Per the germline V gene, CDR1 is SQVTM and CDR2 is ANQGSEA. This CDR3 region has 13 residues. V shed 7 bases, J shed 5 bases, and the junction held 9 bases outside the gene matches. The CDR3: CSGLLTSRDTQYF. DNA of the CDR3: TGCAGCGGTCTTCTGACTAGCCGAGATACGCAGTATTTT.

This clone was seen a single time. The CDR3 reads CASSLMHSYEQYF. The CDR3 DNA follows: TGTGCCAGCAGCTTGATGCATTCCTACGAGCAGTACTTC. The rearrangement uses TRBV5-4 and TRBJ2-7, with D unclear. Trimming left V 1 base short and J 1 base short, with 6 bases between. Per the germline V gene, CDR1 is SGHNT and CDR2 is YYREEE (reference sequence). The CDR3 covers 13 residues.

The V call is TRBV15, the J call TRBJ1-2; no definite D call. There are 14 residues in the CDR3. V was pared by 3 bases and J by 0 bases, with 8 bases between. Germline V CDR1 and CDR2: LNHNV, YYDKDF (reference sequence). The CDR3 bases are TGTGCCACCAGCAGCACCACTGCTAACTATGGCTACACCTTC. It translates to CATSSTTANYGYTF.

V is TRBV29-1 and J is TRBJ2-2; D is possibly TRBD1 (6 bases). CDR3 length: 15 residues. Trimming cost V 6 bases and J 2 bases, with 16 bases left between them. In germline, CDR1 is SQVTM, CDR2 ANQGSEA. The CDR3 loop reads CSVRRDNFNTGELFF. The CDR3, as DNA: TGCAGCGTCCGCCGGGACAACTTTAACACCGGGGAGCTGTTTTTT.

The chain employs TRBV7-9 and TRBJ2-3; 8 bases agree with TRBD1. The length of the CDR3 is 17 residues. The germline CDR1 and CDR2 sequences are SEHNR and FQNEAQ (reference sequence). Germline trimming cut 5 bases from V and 0 bases from J; bases unmatched to any gene: 10. The CDR3 sequence is CASSPPQTGVSTDTQYF. The CDR3 coding sequence is TGTGCCAGCAGCCCACCGCAGACAGGGGTTAGCACAGATACGCAGTATTTT.

The chain is built from TRBV5-6 and TRBJ2-5; D might be TRBD1 (6 bases). There are 15 residues in the CDR3. V was trimmed by 3 bases and J by 5 bases, leaving 17 bases between them. Germline CDR1 and CDR2: SGHDT and YYEEEE. The chain's CDR3 is CASSYMTGPRETQYF. DNA of the CDR3: TGTGCCAGCAGCTACATGACAGGCCCCCGGGAGACCCAGTACTTC.

This clone was counted once. The gene calls are TRBV6-6 and TRBJ1-2; D might be TRBD1 (5 bases). The ends were cut back, 6 bases at V and 4 bases at J, with 21 bases in the middle. Looked up from germline, CDR1 is MNHNY and CDR2 is SVGAGI (reference sequence). CDR3 length: 16 residues. The CDR3: CASSLRDSTGFYGYTF. Written as DNA, the CDR3 is TGTGCCAGCAGCCTACGGGACTCGACTGGTTTCTATGGCTACACCTTC.

This chain connects TRBV29-1 to TRBJ2-1, with 8 bases aligning to TRBD2. The CDR3 extends over 17 amino acids. CDR1 is SQVTM, CDR2 ANQGSEA, per germline. V lost 5 bases and J lost 1; bases outside the gene matches: 13. CDR3 residues: CSVNPDASGLSYNEQFF. CDR3 nucleotide sequence: TGCAGCGTTAATCCTGATGCTAGCGGGTTGTCCTACAATGAGCAGTTCTTC.

This clone has a single count. Written as DNA, the CDR3 is TGTGCCAGCAGTTCTGCTCTGACAGGGGGCACCGGGGAGCTGTTTTTT. This gives the protein CASSSALTGGTGELFF. The chain recombines TRBV27 with TRBJ2-2; the match to TRBD1 covers 9 bases. CDR1 and CDR2 (germline): MNHEY, SMNVEV (reference sequence). This CDR3 is 16 amino acids long. With V trimmed by 4 bases and J by 4 bases, 7 bases remained unmatched.

The gene calls are TRBV7-2 and TRBJ1-2; unclear D gene. From germline, CDR1 is SGHTA and CDR2 FQGNSA. The CDR3 extends over 13 amino acids. Trimming removed 4 bases at V and 4 bases at J, with 10 bases between. This chain's CDR3 is CASSSRAPYGYTF. CDR3 DNA: TGTGCCAGCAGCTCCCGGGCTCCCTATGGCTACACCTTC.

J is TRBJ2-2 and V is TRBV5-8, with D tentatively TRBD1 (6 bases). Trimming stripped 4 bases from V and 3 bases from J, with 16 bases between. The V gene's germline CDR1 is SGHTS and CDR2 YDEGEE. This CDR3 spans 16 amino acids. The CDR3 here is CASSPGWGQDTGELFF. In DNA form, the CDR3 reads TGTGCCAGCAGCCCTGGTTGGGGACAAGACACCGGGGAGCTGTTTTTT. The entire variable domain, with the rest obtained from reference TRBV5-8 and TRBJ2-2, is as follows: EAGVTQSPTHLIKTRGQQATLRCSPISGHTSVYWYQQALGLGLQFLLWYDEGEERNRGNFPPRFSGRQFPNYSSELNVNALELEDSALYLCASSPGWGQDTGELFFGEGSRLTVL.

The chain combines TRBV4-1 with TRBJ1-1; D might be TRBD1 (5 bases). The V and J ends lost 3 bases and 1 base respectively, with 9 bases between them. The germline gives CDR1 MGHRA, CDR2 YSYEKL. The CDR3 extends over 14 amino acids. The CDR3, as DNA: TGCGCCAGCAGCCAGCCGACAGCGAACACTGAAGCTTTCTTT. This gives the protein CASSQPTANTEAFF.

The CDR3 sequence is CASSFWGQGGEQYF. DNA of the CDR3: TGTGCCAGCAGCTTTTGGGGACAGGGGGGCGAGCAGTACTTC. This chain connects TRBV7-2 to TRBJ2-7; 11 bases are a match to TRBD1. The CDR3 has 14 amino acids. V dropped 3 bases and J dropped 6; count of bases not matched to a gene: 4. Germline V gene lookup returns CDR1 SGHTA and CDR2 FQGNSA.

The chain joins TRBV19 to TRBJ1-6; the match to TRBD1 covers 7 bases. Germline V CDR1 and CDR2: LNHDA, SQIVND (reference sequence). J was trimmed by 8 bases and V by 3 bases; bases with no gene match: 1. The CDR3 is 13 residues long. This CDR3 is CASSIRGDSPLHF. The DNA for the CDR3 is TGTGCCAGTAGTATCAGGGGGGATTCACCCCTCCACTTT. The full variable domain, completed using reference TRBV19 and TRBJ1-6, is DGGITQSPKYLFRKEGQNVTLSCEQNLNHDAMYWYRQDPGQGLRLIYYSQIVNDFQKGDIAEGYSVSREKKESFPLTVTSAQKNPTAFYLCASSIRGDSPLHFGNGTRLTVT.